These T cell receptor beta chains were read from a single sample in a study of Ad26.COV2.S vaccination and SARS-CoV-2 variants. Profiling relied on immunoSEQ multiplex PCR, and the TCRdb table lists in-frame clones only, not all of them. This sample carries approximately 400,000 clones, about 85% of them seen once, and the ten largest clones take 3% to 4%. The sample here was peripheral blood, taken in a trial of Ad26.COV2.S vaccine versus placebo. These receptors came from a person between 18 and 59 years old who received the Ad26.COV2.S COVID-19 vaccine or a placebo. Each CDR3 is given with its conserved first and last residue. A D gene is named only where the DNA matches it firmly. A clone size is listed for some rows: how often the clone was seen (once, few, many), or a class if it is expanded.

j_gene: TRBJ2-1; v_gene: TRBV3-1/TRBV3-2; d_gene: NA; abundance: NA; CDR3aa: CASSQDLYNEQFF; CDR3nt: TGTGCCAGCAGCCAAGATCTTTACAATGAGCAGTTCTTC
j_gene: TRBJ1-2; v_gene: TRBV7-2; d_gene: NA; abundance: NA; CDR3aa: CASSPPGTANTF; CDR3nt: TGTGCCAGCAGCCCGCCAGGGACCGCAAACACCTTC
j_gene: TRBJ2-3; v_gene: TRBV11-2; d_gene: TRBD2; abundance: NA; CDR3aa: CASRVAGISDTQYF; CDR3nt: TGTGCCAGTCGGGTAGCGGGAATCTCAGATACGCAGTATTTT
j_gene: TRBJ2-3; v_gene: TRBV13; d_gene: NA; abundance: NA; CDR3aa: CASSLISSYSTDTQYF; CDR3nt: TGTGCCAGCAGCTTAATCTCTAGCTATAGCACAGATACGCAGTATTTT
j_gene: TRBJ1-6; v_gene: TRBV3-1/TRBV3-2; d_gene: NA; abundance: NA; CDR3aa: CASSQKSRMRTVSYNSPLHF; CDR3nt: TGTGCCAGCAGCCAGAAAAGCCGGATGCGGACAGTCTCCTATAATTCACCCCTCCACTTT
j_gene: TRBJ2-3; v_gene: TRBV13; d_gene: TRBD2; abundance: NA; CDR3aa: CASSAGLAGGLDTQYF; CDR3nt: TGTGCCAGCAGCGCGGGACTAGCGGGGGGACTAGATACGCAGTATTTT
j_gene: TRBJ2-3; v_gene: TRBV6-2/TRBV6-3; d_gene: NA; abundance: few; CDR3aa: CASSYSTPGTQYF; CDR3nt: TGTGCCAGCAGTTACTCCACCCCAGGTACGCAGTATTTT
j_gene: TRBJ2-7; v_gene: TRBV7-2; d_gene: TRBD2; abundance: NA; CDR3aa: CASSRTSGGTREQYF; CDR3nt: TGTGCCAGCAGCCGGACTAGCGGGGGTACCCGGGAGCAGTACTTC
j_gene: TRBJ1-1; v_gene: TRBV29-1; d_gene: TRBD1; abundance: NA; CDR3aa: CSAGTGDTEAFF; CDR3nt: TGCAGCGCTGGGACAGGGGACACTGAAGCTTTCTTT
j_gene: TRBJ2-2; v_gene: TRBV7-2; d_gene: NA; abundance: NA; CDR3aa: CASRRGGGTGELFF; CDR3nt: TGTGCCAGCAGGCGGGGAGGGGGTACCGGGGAGCTGTTTTTT
j_gene: TRBJ2-2; v_gene: TRBV30; d_gene: TRBD1; abundance: NA; CDR3aa: CAWSVGGGTGELFF; CDR3nt: TGTGCCTGGAGTGTAGGGGGCGGCACCGGGGAGCTGTTTTTT
j_gene: TRBJ1-1; v_gene: TRBV24-1; d_gene: NA; abundance: NA; CDR3aa: CATSGPGISEAFF; CDR3nt: TGTGCCACCAGTGGGCCGGGAATCTCTGAAGCTTTCTTT
j_gene: TRBJ2-6; v_gene: TRBV3-1/TRBV3-2; d_gene: NA; abundance: NA; CDR3aa: CASSQVFGGLPGANVLTF; CDR3nt: TGTGCCAGCAGCCAAGTGTTCGGGGGGCTCCCCGGGGCCAACGTCCTGACTTTC
j_gene: TRBJ2-1; v_gene: TRBV10-3; d_gene: TRBD2; abundance: NA; CDR3aa: CAIRAGTSIRNEQFF; CDR3nt: TGTGCCATCAGAGCCGGGACTAGCATCCGCAATGAGCAGTTCTTC
j_gene: TRBJ1-4; v_gene: TRBV6-1; d_gene: NA; abundance: NA; CDR3aa: CASSEGSGLKLFF; CDR3nt: TGTGCCAGCAGTGAAGGTTCGGGTTTAAAACTGTTTTTT
j_gene: TRBJ1-4; v_gene: TRBV27; d_gene: TRBD1; abundance: NA; CDR3aa: CASSLGDRGEKLFF; CDR3nt: TGTGCCAGCAGTTTAGGGGACAGGGGTGAAAAACTGTTTTTT
j_gene: TRBJ1-6; v_gene: TRBV2; d_gene: NA; abundance: few; CDR3aa: CASRVSSINNSPLHF; CDR3nt: TGTGCCAGCAGAGTTAGCAGCATTAATAATTCACCCCTCCACTTT
j_gene: TRBJ2-1; v_gene: TRBV29-1; d_gene: TRBD2; abundance: once; CDR3aa: CSGGGLAGVYEQFF; CDR3nt: TGCAGCGGGGGGGGACTAGCGGGAGTCTATGAGCAGTTCTTC
j_gene: TRBJ2-7; v_gene: TRBV24-1; d_gene: TRBD2; abundance: NA; CDR3aa: CATSDSQAGGIYEQYF; CDR3nt: TGTGCCACCAGTGATAGCCAGGCCGGGGGGATCTACGAGCAGTACTTC
j_gene: TRBJ2-5; v_gene: TRBV11-2; d_gene: TRBD2; abundance: NA; CDR3aa: CASSLSGGQTQYF; CDR3nt: TGTGCCAGCAGCTTATCGGGGGGGCAGACCCAGTACTTC